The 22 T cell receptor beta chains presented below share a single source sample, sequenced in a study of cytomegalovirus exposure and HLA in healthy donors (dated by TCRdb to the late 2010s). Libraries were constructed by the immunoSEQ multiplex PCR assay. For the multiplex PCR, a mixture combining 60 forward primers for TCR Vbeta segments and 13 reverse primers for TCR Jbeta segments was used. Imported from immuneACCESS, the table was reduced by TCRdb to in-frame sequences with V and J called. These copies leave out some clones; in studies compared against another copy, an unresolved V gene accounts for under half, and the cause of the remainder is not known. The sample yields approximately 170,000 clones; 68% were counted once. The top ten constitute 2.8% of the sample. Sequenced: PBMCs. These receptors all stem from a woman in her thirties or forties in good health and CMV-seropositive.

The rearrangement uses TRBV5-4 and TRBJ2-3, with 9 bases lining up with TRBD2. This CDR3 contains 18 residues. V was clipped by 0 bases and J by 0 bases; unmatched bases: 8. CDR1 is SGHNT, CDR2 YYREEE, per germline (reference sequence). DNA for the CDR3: TGTGCCAGCAGCTTGGCCGGCCTAGCGGGGCAAAGCACAGATACGCAGTATTTT. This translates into CASSLAGLAGQSTDTQYF. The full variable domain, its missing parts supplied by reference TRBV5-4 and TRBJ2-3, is ETGVTQSPTHLIKTRGQQVTLRCSSQSGHNTVSWYQQALGQGPQFIFQYYREEENGRGNFPPRFSGLQFPNYSSELNVNALELDDSALYLCASSLAGLAGQSTDTQYFGPGTRLTVL.

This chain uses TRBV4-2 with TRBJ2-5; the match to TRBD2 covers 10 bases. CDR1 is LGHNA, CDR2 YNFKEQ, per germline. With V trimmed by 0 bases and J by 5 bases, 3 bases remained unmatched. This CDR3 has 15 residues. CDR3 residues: CASSQEERGGETQYF. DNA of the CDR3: TGTGCCAGCAGCCAAGAGGAGCGGGGGGGGGAGACCCAGTACTTC.

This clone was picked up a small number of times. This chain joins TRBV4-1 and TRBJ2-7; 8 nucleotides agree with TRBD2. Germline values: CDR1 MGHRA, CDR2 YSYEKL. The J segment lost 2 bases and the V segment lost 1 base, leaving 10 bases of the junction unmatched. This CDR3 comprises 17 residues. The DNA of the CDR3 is TGCGCCAGCAGCCAAGCTTCCGGGAGGGGGGCCACCTACGAGCAGTACTTC. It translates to CASSQASGRGATYEQYF.

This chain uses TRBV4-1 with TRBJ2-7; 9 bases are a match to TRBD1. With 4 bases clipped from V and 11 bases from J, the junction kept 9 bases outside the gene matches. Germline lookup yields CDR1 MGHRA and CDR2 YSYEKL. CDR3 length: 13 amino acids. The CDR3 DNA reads TGCGCCAGCAGCCCCCTGGGACAGGGAAAGGAGTACTTC. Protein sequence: CASSPLGQGKEYF.

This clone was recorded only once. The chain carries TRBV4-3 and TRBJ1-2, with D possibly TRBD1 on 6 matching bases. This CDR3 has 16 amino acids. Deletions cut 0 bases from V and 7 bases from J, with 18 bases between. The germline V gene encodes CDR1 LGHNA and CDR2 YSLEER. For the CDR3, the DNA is TGCGCCAGCAGCCAAGATGGGGGGACATGGGGGGGTGGCTACACCTTC. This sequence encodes CASSQDGGTWGGGYTF.

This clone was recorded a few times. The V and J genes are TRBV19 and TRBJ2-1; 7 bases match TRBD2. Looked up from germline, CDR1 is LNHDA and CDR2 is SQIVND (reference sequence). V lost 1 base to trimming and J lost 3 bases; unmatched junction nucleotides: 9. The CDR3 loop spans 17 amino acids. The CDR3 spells CASSIGMGGRLYNEQFF. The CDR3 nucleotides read TGTGCCAGTAGTATAGGAATGGGCGGGAGACTCTACAATGAGCAGTTCTTC.

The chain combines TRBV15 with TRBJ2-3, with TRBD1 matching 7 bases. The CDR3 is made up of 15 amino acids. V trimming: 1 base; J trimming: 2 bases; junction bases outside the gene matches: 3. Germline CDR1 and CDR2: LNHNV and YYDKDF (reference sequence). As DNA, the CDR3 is TGTGCCACCAGCAGAGCAGGGGGATACACAGATACGCAGTATTTT. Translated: CATSRAGGYTDTQYF.

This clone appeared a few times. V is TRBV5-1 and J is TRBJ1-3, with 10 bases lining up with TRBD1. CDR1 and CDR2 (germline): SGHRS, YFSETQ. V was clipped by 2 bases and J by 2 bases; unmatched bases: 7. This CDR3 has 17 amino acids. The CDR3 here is CASSFPTGGPAGNTIYF. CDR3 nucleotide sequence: TGCGCCAGCAGCTTTCCGACAGGGGGCCCAGCTGGAAACACCATATATTTT. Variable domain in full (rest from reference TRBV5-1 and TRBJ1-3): KAGVTQTPRYLIKTRGQQVTLSCSPISGHRSVSWYQQTPGQGLQFLFEYFSETQRNKGNFPGRFSGRQFSNSRSEMNVSTLELGDSALYLCASSFPTGGPAGNTIYFGEGSWLTVV.

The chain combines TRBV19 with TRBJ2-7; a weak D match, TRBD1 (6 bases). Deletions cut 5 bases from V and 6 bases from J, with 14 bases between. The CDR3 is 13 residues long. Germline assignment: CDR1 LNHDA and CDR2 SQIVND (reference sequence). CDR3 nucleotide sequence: TGTGCCAGTAGTGACAGGCGGTCGCCCGAGCAGTACTTC. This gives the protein CASSDRRSPEQYF.

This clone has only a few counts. The CDR3, as DNA: TGTGCCAGCAGCTCGAGGGCTAGCGGGGGGGCCTACAATGAGCAGTTCTTC. Encoded protein: CASSSRASGGAYNEQFF. The chain carries TRBV7-2 and TRBJ2-1, with 12 bases identical to TRBD2. This CDR3 is built from 17 residues. The germline CDR1 and CDR2 sequences are SGHTA and FQGNSA. V was pared by 4 bases and J by 2 bases, with 6 bases of the junction left unmatched.

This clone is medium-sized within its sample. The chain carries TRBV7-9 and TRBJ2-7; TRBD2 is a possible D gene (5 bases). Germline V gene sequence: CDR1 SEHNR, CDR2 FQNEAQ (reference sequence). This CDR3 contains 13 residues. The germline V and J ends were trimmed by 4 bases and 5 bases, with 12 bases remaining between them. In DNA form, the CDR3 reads TGTGCCAGCAGCTCGACTATTTCCCACGAGCAGTACTTC. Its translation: CASSSTISHEQYF. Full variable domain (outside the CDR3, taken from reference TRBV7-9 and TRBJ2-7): DTGVSQNPRHKITKRGQNVTFRCDPISEHNRLYWYRQTLGQGPEFLTYFQNEAQLEKSRLLSDRFSAERPKGSFSTLEIQRTEQGDSAMYLCASSSTISHEQYFGPGTRLTVT.

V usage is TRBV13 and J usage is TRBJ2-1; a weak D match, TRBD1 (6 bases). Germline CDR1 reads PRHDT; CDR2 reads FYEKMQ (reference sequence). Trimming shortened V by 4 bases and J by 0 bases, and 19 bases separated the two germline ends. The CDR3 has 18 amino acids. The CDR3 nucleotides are TGTGCCAGCAGCTCTTGGACCGCCATCAGGGGCTCCTACAATGAGCAGTTCTTC. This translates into CASSSWTAIRGSYNEQFF.

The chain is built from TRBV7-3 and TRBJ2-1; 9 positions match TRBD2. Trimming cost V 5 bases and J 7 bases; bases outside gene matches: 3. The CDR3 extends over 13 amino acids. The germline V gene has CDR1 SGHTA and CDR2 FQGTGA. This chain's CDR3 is CASSAGGENEQFF. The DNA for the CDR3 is TGTGCCAGCAGCGCGGGGGGGGAGAATGAGCAGTTCTTC.

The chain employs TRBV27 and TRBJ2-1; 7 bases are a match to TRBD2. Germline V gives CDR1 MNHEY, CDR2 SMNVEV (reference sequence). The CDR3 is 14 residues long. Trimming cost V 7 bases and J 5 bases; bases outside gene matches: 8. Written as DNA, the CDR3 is TGTGCCAGCAACGTAGCGGGCGCCAACAATGAGCAGTTCTTC. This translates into CASNVAGANNEQFF.

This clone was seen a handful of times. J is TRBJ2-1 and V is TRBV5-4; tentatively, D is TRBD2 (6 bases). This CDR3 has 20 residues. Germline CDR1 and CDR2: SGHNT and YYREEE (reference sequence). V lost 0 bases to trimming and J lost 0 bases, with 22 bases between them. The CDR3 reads CASSLAPSQRVIGSYNEQFF. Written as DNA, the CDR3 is TGTGCCAGCAGCTTGGCCCCCTCTCAGCGGGTGATTGGCTCCTACAATGAGCAGTTCTTC.

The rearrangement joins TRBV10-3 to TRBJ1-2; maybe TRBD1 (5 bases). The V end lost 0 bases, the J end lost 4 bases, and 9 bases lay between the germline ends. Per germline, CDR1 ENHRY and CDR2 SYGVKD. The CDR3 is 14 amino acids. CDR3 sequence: CAISESSRGYGYTF. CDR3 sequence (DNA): TGTGCCATCAGTGAGTCATCAAGGGGCTATGGCTACACCTTC.

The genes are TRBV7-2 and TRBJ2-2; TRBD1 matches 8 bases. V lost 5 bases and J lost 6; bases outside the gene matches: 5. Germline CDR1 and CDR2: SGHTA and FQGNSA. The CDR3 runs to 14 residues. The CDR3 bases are TGTGCCAGCAGCCAGACAGGGGCGTCCGGGGAGCTGTTTTTT. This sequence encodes CASSQTGASGELFF.

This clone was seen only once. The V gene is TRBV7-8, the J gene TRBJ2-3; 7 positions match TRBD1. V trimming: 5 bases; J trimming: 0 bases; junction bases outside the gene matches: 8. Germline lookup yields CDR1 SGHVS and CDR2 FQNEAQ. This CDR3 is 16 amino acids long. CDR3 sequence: CASSPGTVSSTDTQYF. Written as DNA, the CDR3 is TGTGCCAGCAGCCCGGGGACAGTCTCTAGCACAGATACGCAGTATTTT.

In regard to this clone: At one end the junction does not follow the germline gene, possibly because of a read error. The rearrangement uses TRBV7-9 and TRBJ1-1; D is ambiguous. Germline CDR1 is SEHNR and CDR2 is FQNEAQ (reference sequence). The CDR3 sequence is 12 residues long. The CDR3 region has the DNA TGTTCCAGCAGCTTAGATGCGGGAACAGCTTTCTTT. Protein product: CSSSLDAGTAFF.

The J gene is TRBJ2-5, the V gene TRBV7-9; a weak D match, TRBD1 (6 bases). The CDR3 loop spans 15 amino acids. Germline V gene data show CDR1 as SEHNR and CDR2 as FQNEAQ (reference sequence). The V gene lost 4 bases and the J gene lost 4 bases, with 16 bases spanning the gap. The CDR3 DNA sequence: TGTGCCAGCAGCTCACAGGGCGTGGGGTTAGAGACCCAGTACTTC. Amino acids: CASSSQGVGLETQYF.

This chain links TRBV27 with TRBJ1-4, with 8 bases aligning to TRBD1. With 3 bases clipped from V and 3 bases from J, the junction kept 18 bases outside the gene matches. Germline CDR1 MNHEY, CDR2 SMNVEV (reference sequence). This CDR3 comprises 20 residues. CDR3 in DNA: TGTGCCAGCAGTTTTCGTATTGGACAGGGATCGCGGCCGGCTAATGAAAAACTGTTTTTT. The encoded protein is CASSFRIGQGSRPANEKLFF. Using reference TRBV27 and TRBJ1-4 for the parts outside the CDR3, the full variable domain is EAQVTQNPRYLITVTGKKLTVTCSQNMNHEYMSWYRQDPGLGLRQIYYSMNVEVTDKGDVPEGYKVSRKEKRNFPLILESPSPNQTSLYFCASSFRIGQGSRPANEKLFFGSGTQLSVL.

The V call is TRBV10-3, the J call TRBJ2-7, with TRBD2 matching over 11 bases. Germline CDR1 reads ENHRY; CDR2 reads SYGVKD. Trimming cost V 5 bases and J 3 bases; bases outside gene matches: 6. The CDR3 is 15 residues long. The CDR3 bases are TGTGCCATCAGTATTGACGGACTAGCGGGCTACGAGCAGTACTTC. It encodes CAISIDGLAGYEQYF.